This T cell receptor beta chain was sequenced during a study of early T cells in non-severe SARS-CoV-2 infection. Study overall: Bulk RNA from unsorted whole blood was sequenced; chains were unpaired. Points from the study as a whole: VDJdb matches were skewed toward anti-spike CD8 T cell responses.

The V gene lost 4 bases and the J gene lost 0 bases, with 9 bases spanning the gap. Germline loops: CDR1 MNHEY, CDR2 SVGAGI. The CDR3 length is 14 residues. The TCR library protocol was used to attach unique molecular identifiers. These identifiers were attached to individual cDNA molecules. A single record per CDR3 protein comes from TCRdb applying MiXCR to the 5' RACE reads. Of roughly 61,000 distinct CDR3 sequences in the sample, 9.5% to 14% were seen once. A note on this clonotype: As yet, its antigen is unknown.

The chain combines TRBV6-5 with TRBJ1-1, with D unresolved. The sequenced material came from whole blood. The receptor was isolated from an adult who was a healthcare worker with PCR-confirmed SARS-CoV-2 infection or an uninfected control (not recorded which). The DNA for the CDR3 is TGTGCCAGCAGTTCGGAGGCCGTGAACACTGAAGCTTTCTTT. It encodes CASSSEAVNTEAFF.